The 13 T cell receptor beta chains given below trace back to one sample, sequenced in a study of blood T cells in healthy people across ages. Then a second PCR, running about 7 to 11 cycles, was carried out with a sample-barcoded 5' primer and a J-beta primer mix. TCRdb re-called the 5' RACE reads through MiXCR, storing one row per CDR3 protein. Of roughly 830,000 distinct CDR3 sequences in the sample, 55% to 65% were seen once. Source material: blood. The receptors stem from a man aged 30 to 45 in good health.

The chain's CDR3 is CASSLMAALANVLTF. CDR3 DNA sequence: TGTGCCAGCAGCTTAATGGCCGCCTTAGCCAACGTCCTGACTTTC. The genes are TRBV7-2 and TRBJ2-6; D not certain. CDR1 and CDR2 (germline): SGHTA, FQGNSA. V lost 2 bases and J 7 bases, leaving 12 bases between the germline ends. The CDR3 is made up of 15 amino acids. The whole variable domain, filled in from reference TRBV7-2 and TRBJ2-6, reads GAGVSQSPSNKVTEKGKDVELRCDPISGHTALYWYRQSLGQGLEFLIYFQGNSAPDKSGLPSDRFSAERTGGSVSTLTIQRTQQEDSAVYLCASSLMAALANVLTFGAGSRLTVL.

In its sample, this clonotype was seen a few times. DNA of the CDR3: TGTGCCAGCAGCTTAATGGGAGGGGTACAAGAGACCCAGTACTTC. Protein sequence: CASSLMGGVQETQYF. The V call is TRBV7-2, the J call TRBJ2-5, with 7 bases identical to TRBD2. Unmatched junction bases numbered 5, after V lost 2 bases and J lost 2 bases. The CDR3 consists of 15 residues. CDR1 and CDR2 from the germline V gene are SGHTA and FQGNSA.

This clonotype was counted a few times. The chain couples TRBV20-1 to TRBJ2-1; 10 positions agree with TRBD2. V lost 5 bases, J lost 7 bases, and 5 bases stayed unmatched. The CDR3 has 13 amino acids. Germline V gives CDR1 DFQATT, CDR2 SNEGSKA (reference sequence). The CDR3 region is CSADPGLANEQFF. CDR3 DNA sequence: TGCAGTGCTGATCCGGGACTAGCGAATGAGCAGTTCTTC.

The chain carries TRBV15 and TRBJ2-1; perhaps TRBD2 as D (5 bases). This CDR3 has 13 residues. V was pared by 2 bases and J by 13 bases, with 15 bases between. Germline V lookup: CDR1 LNHNV, CDR2 YYDKDF (reference sequence). CDR3 protein: CATSRLAQETQFF. The CDR3 nucleotides are TGTGCCACCAGCAGACTAGCCCAAGAGACTCAGTTCTTC. Complete variable domain (other parts from reference TRBV15 and TRBJ2-1): DAMVIQNPRYQVTQFGKPVTLSCSQTLNHNVMYWYQQKSSQAPKLLFHYYDKDFNNEADTPDNFQSRRPNTSFCFLDIRSPGLGDTAMYLCATSRLAQETQFFGPGTRLTVL.

This rearrangement joins TRBV5-1 to TRBJ2-1; D gene uncertain. The J call could be wrong; TRBJ2-7 is a better fit for the DNA end. From germline, CDR1 is SGHRS and CDR2 YFSETQ. This CDR3 region has 15 residues. Written as DNA, the CDR3 is TGCGCCAGCAGATCCCATGGACGTGGTGTGGACGAGCAGTACTTC. Translated: CASRSHGRGVDEQYF.

This clonotype was counted between two and nine times. The genes are TRBV5-7 and TRBJ2-4; 10 positions agree with TRBD1. The DNA matches TRBJ2-7 better at its end, which makes the J call doubtful. TRBV5-7 is an ORF, and what it does is uncertain. This CDR3 is built from 16 residues. The CDR3 spells CASSAGTGAEIGEQYF. The CDR3, as DNA: TGTGCCAGCAGCGCGGGGACAGGGGCTGAGATTGGCGAGCAGTACTTC.

V gene TRBV2 combines with J gene TRBJ2-1, with TRBD2 matching 12 bases. The CDR3 spans 15 residues. V was clipped by 8 bases and J by 4 bases; unmatched bases: 6. In germline, CDR1 is SNHLY, CDR2 FYNNEI. CDR3 DNA sequence: TGTGCCAGCTTACCAACTAGCGGGGGGTACAATGAGCAGTTCTTC. Amino acids: CASLPTSGGYNEQFF. The full variable domain, in which reference TRBV2 and TRBJ2-1 provide the parts outside the CDR3, is EPEVTQTPSHQVTQMGQEVILRCVPISNHLYFYWYRQILGQKVEFLVSFYNNEISEKSEIFDDQFSVERPDGSNFTLKIRSTKLEDSAMYFCASLPTSGGYNEQFFGPGTRLTVL.

J is TRBJ2-1 and V is TRBV7-6, with 9 bases fitting TRBD2. Germline assignment: CDR1 SGHVS and CDR2 FNYEAQ. The CDR3 consists of 17 residues. V lost 1 base to trimming and J lost 0 bases; unmatched junction nucleotides: 4. The CDR3 DNA sequence: TGTGCCAGCAGCTTAGGCGGGGGGGTTAGCTCCTACAATGAGCAGTTCTTC. This translates into CASSLGGGVSSYNEQFF.

The CDR3 coding sequence is TGCAGTGCCCTGAGGGCAGGGGGCACTGAAGCTTTCTTT. Translated: CSALRAGGTEAFF. V is TRBV20-1 and J is TRBJ1-1; 7 bases line up with TRBD1. The junction had 8 bases not matched to a gene; V was cut back by 6 bases and J by 4 bases. This CDR3 is built from 13 residues. Germline lookup yields CDR1 DFQATT and CDR2 SNEGSKA (reference sequence).

This clonotype was detected a few times. The CDR3 DNA is TGCAGCGCAACAGGGGGCTGGCGTAACAATGAGCAGTTCTTC. This codes for CSATGGWRNNEQFF. This chain connects TRBV29-1 to TRBJ2-1; TRBD1 agrees at 9 bases. Germline V CDR1 and CDR2: SQVTM, ANQGSEA. The CDR3 consists of 14 residues. V dropped 7 bases and J dropped 5; count of bases not matched to a gene: 9.

This clonotype was seen only a few times. The rearrangement links TRBV12-3 or TRBV12-4 to TRBJ2-5; D possibly corresponds to TRBD1 (5 bases). With 6 bases removed from V and 5 bases from J, the gap between germline ends came to 10 bases. CDR3 length: 12 amino acids. The CDR3 reads CASSWGLETQYF. The DNA of the CDR3 is TGTGCCAGCAGCTGGGGCCTGGAGACCCAGTACTTC.

This chain uses TRBV20-1 with TRBJ2-2; 9 bases agree with TRBD2. Losses at the gene ends were 6 bases for V and 5 bases for J; bases not matched to a gene: 13. This CDR3 is 16 amino acids long. Germline V gene data show CDR1 as DFQATT and CDR2 as SNEGSKA (reference sequence). CDR3: CSASPSSGGRTGELFF. The CDR3 DNA is TGCAGTGCCAGCCCCTCCAGCGGGGGGCGGACCGGGGAGCTGTTTTTT.

This rearrangement joins TRBV7-2 to TRBJ2-7, with a tentative D call TRBD2 (6 bases). Germline lookup yields CDR1 SGHTA and CDR2 FQGNSA. The CDR3 runs 16 residues. V lost 6 bases, J lost 2 bases, and 20 bases lay in between. Written as DNA, the CDR3 is TGTGCCAGCAGATCCGGCCTAGCGAACTCTCCCTACGAGCAGTACTTC. It translates to CASRSGLANSPYEQYF.